The sequence of this T cell receptor (beta chain) was determined in a study of blood T cell repertoires in COVID-19. The overall study: From T cells, B-cell-depleted T cells, or PBMCs came the material, which was cDNA or gDNA.

In this sample, this clone turned up once. Trimming removed 6 bases at V and 1 base at J, with 9 bases between. CDR1 is SQVTM, CDR2 ANQGSEA, per germline. There are 12 residues in the CDR3. Source study methods: Amplifying reference gene primers gave estimates of nucleated cell counts. Here immunoSEQ multiplex PCR was the method, and the copy in TCRdb shows in-frame clones only, minus some. The V and J calls and clone size come from that table; D and trimming were worked out from the DNA. This table holds roughly 100,000 clones, just under 85% found once. This clonotype originated in a man aged 40-49 years with active or convalescent COVID-19. The rearrangement links TRBV29-1 to TRBJ1-1; D call uncertain. The material sequenced was peripheral blood. The CDR3, as DNA: TGCAGCGTGTTAACACCGAACACTGAAGCTTTCTTT. This codes for CSVLTPNTEAFF. The full variable domain, its missing parts supplied by reference TRBV29-1 and TRBJ1-1, is SAVISQKPSRDICQRGTSLTIQCQVDSQVTMMFWYRQQPGQSLTLIATANQGSEATYESGFVIDKFPISRPNLTFSTLTVSNMSPEDSSIYLCSVLTPNTEAFFGQGTRLTVV.